This TCR beta chain was observed in a study of T cell responses to AZD1222 COVID-19 vaccine. Sequenced by immunoSEQ multiplex PCR; TCRdb stores in-frame clones only, minus some. The table includes under 200,000 clones, 88% detected once. The CDR3 sequence is 14 residues long. Between the trimmed V and J ends, which lost 3 bases and 6 bases, there was a span of 9 bases. Germline loops: CDR1 SGHTA, CDR2 FQGNSA. Specimen: peripheral blood, collected on day 0 of AZD1222 vaccination. The V gene is TRBV7-2, the J gene TRBJ1-6; TRBD1 might be the D (5 bases). This receptor was taken from an adult in good health. CDR3 protein: CASSFEGINSPLHF. In nucleotides, the CDR3 is TGTGCCAGCAGCTTCGAGGGGATTAATTCACCCCTCCACTTT.